The 18 T cell receptor beta chains listed next were all sequenced from one sample in a study of blood T cell repertoires in COVID-19. The table came from immunoSEQ multiplex PCR; TCRdb's copy has only in-frame clones and leaves some out. The table shows over 250,000 clones, with around nine tenths occurring only once. The sequenced sample consisted of peripheral blood. The source is a middle-aged man who had recovered from COVID-19.

The rearrangement joins TRBV6-5 to TRBJ1-5; a weak D match, TRBD1 (5 bases). CDR3 length equals 14 residues. The germline V gene has CDR1 MNHEY and CDR2 SVGAGI. The V gene lost 6 bases and the J gene lost 5 bases, with 14 bases spanning the gap. In DNA, the CDR3 is TGTGCCAGCAGACCAGGACGGGGGGATCAGCCCCAGCATTTT. Its protein is CASRPGRGDQPQHF.

The chain carries TRBV11-2 and TRBJ2-2; possible D gene TRBD2, 6 bases. From germline, CDR1 is SGHAT and CDR2 FQNNGV. The V gene lost 3 bases and the J gene lost 6 bases, with 8 bases spanning the gap. This CDR3 is 13 amino acids long. As DNA, the CDR3 is TGTGCCAGCAGCTTTCCGGGAGCCGGGGAGCTGTTTTTT. Translating gives CASSFPGAGELFF.

The rearrangement links TRBV7-2 to TRBJ2-3; 7 bases line up with TRBD1. The CDR3 is 15 amino acids. The germline V gene has CDR1 SGHTA and CDR2 FQGNSA. With V trimmed by 6 bases and J by 2 bases, 8 bases remained unmatched. The CDR3 region has the DNA TGTGCCAGCAGTCCTGACAGGGCTTACACAGATACGCAGTATTTT. Encoded protein: CASSPDRAYTDTQYF.

The V and J genes are TRBV28 and TRBJ1-2; no clear D gene. The CDR3 totals 12 residues. Germline-derived CDR1 and CDR2 are MDHEN and SYDVKM. V was pared by 5 bases and J by 2 bases, with 6 bases between. CDR3 sequence (DNA): TGTGCCAGCAGTGCAGTGAACTATGGCTACACCTTC. Amino acids: CASSAVNYGYTF.

CDR3 loop: CASSPPPWGVDNEQFF. Written as DNA, the CDR3 is TGTGCCAGCAGCCCCCCGCCGTGGGGGGTGGATAATGAGCAGTTCTTC. The genes are TRBV5-6 and TRBJ2-1; D possibly corresponds to TRBD2 (6 bases). CDR1 is SGHDT, CDR2 YYEEEE, per germline. V was trimmed by 4 bases and J by 7 bases, leaving 21 bases between them. CDR3 size: 16 residues.

V gene TRBV4-2 combines with J gene TRBJ1-2, with a weak D call TRBD1 (6 bases). The germline gives CDR1 LGHNA, CDR2 YNFKEQ. CDR3 length: 17 residues. Trimming stripped 3 bases from V and 4 bases from J, with 21 bases between. CDR3: CASSHSRGGVRLYGYTF. CDR3 bases: TGTGCCAGCAGCCACTCTAGGGGGGGAGTCCGGCTCTATGGCTACACCTTC.

The chain links TRBV27 to TRBJ1-5; the match to TRBD1 covers 10 bases. Losses at the gene ends were 6 bases for V and 7 bases for J; bases not matched to a gene: 9. CDR1 is MNHEY, CDR2 SMNVEV, per germline (reference sequence). The CDR3 extends over 15 amino acids. CDR3 DNA: TGTGCCAGCAGCCTTGGACAGGGGGTAACCCAGCCCCAGCATTTT. As protein: CASSLGQGVTQPQHF.

This sequence joins TRBV6-5 and TRBJ2-1; 13 nucleotides agree with TRBD2. V was clipped by 1 base and J by 8 bases; unmatched bases: 5. CDR1 is MNHEY, CDR2 SVGAGI, per germline. The CDR3 loop spans 16 amino acids. Written as DNA, the CDR3 is TGTGCCAGCAGTTACTACACTAGCGGGAGGGCGTATGAGCAGTTCTTC. It specifies CASSYYTSGRAYEQFF.

The gene calls are TRBV14 and TRBJ2-2; 9 bases agree with TRBD2. The V segment lost 3 bases and the J segment 4 bases; nucleotides outside the gene matches: 6. The length of the CDR3 is 16 residues. Germline V gene lookup returns CDR1 SGHDN and CDR2 FVKESK. The chain's CDR3 is CASSHRGLASTGELFF. Here the CDR3 DNA reads TGTGCCAGCAGCCACCGAGGACTAGCGTCCACCGGGGAGCTGTTTTTT.

The rearrangement joins TRBV5-1 to TRBJ2-3; D may be TRBD1 (6 bases). V shed 0 bases and J shed 3 bases, with 11 bases lying between them. This CDR3 comprises 15 residues. CDR1 is SGHRS and CDR2 is YFSETQ in the germline V gene. The CDR3 loop is CASSLDRQGTDTQYF. CDR3 DNA: TGCGCCAGCAGCTTGGATCGGCAGGGGACAGATACGCAGTATTTT.

V gene TRBV30 combines with J gene TRBJ2-7; a possible D gene is TRBD1 (6 bases). The V end lost 5 bases, the J end lost 4 bases, and 12 bases lay between the germline ends. There are 12 residues in the CDR3. Germline-derived CDR1 and CDR2 are GTSNPN and SVGIG (reference sequence). The CDR3 nucleotides are TGTGCCTGGGGGCCGCAGGGGTACGAGCAGTACTTC. This translates into CAWGPQGYEQYF.

The genes are TRBV9 and TRBJ2-1, with TRBD2 identical over 10 bases. With V trimmed by 4 bases and J by 0 bases, 10 bases remained unmatched. The germline V gene has CDR1 SGDLS and CDR2 YYNGEE. This CDR3 spans 18 amino acids. This chain's CDR3 is CASSPHRLAGGSYNEQFF. The CDR3 DNA sequence: TGTGCCAGCAGCCCCCATAGACTAGCGGGTGGCTCCTACAATGAGCAGTTCTTC.

The chain links TRBV5-4 to TRBJ2-7; 8 nucleotides line up with TRBD1. From germline, CDR1 is SGHNT and CDR2 YYREEE (reference sequence). J gave up 2 bases and V 0 bases, and 7 bases lay outside the gene matches. The CDR3 consists of 16 residues. CDR3 coding DNA: TGTGCCAGCAGCTTGGGGACGGGACAGGCCGCCTACGAGCAGTACTTC. This encodes CASSLGTGQAAYEQYF.

This clone was recorded a few times. The rearrangement joins TRBV7-2 to TRBJ2-1; D is perhaps TRBD1 (6 bases). Germline CDR1 is SGHTA and CDR2 is FQGNSA. The V end lost 4 bases, the J end lost 0 bases, and 10 bases lay between the germline ends. The CDR3 consists of 15 residues. The CDR3 nucleotides are TGTGCCAGCAGCTCGGGACACCCCTCCTACAATGAGCAGTTCTTC. Encoded protein: CASSSGHPSYNEQFF. The whole variable domain, filled in from reference TRBV7-2 and TRBJ2-1, reads GAGVSQSPSNKVTEKGKDVELRCDPISGHTALYWYRQSLGQGLEFLIYFQGNSAPDKSGLPSDRFSAERTGGSVSTLTIQRTQQEDSAVYLCASSSGHPSYNEQFFGPGTRLTVL.

The chain is built from TRBV11-2 and TRBJ1-1; D is ambiguous. Trimming shortened V by 2 bases and J by 6 bases, and 19 bases separated the two germline ends. Germline CDR1 is SGHAT and CDR2 is FQNNGV. The CDR3 has 16 amino acids. The CDR3 coding sequence is TGTGCCAGCAGCTTACTACCCCAACTCAACAGTCCTGAAGCTTTCTTT. Residues: CASSLLPQLNSPEAFF.

The chain is built from TRBV12-3 or TRBV12-4 and TRBJ2-7, with 7 bases fitting TRBD1. The CDR3 runs to 13 residues. Germline trimming cut 6 bases from V and 6 bases from J; bases unmatched to any gene: 8. The CDR3 here is CASSRTGQGEQYF. The CDR3 DNA is TGTGCCAGCAGCCGGACAGGTCAAGGCGAGCAGTACTTC.

The V call is TRBV4-2, the J call TRBJ2-1, with 7 bases aligning to TRBD2. The CDR3 has 17 residues. Germline CDR1 reads LGHNA; CDR2 reads YNFKEQ. The V and J ends lost 1 base and 9 bases, in that order; junction bases with no gene match: 15. The CDR3 coding sequence is TGTGCCAGCAGCCAAGGGTGGAGCGCGGGGGTGGGTCGTGAGCAGTTCTTC. Protein sequence: CASSQGWSAGVGREQFF.

This chain links TRBV12-3 or TRBV12-4 with TRBJ2-3; D perhaps matches TRBD2 (5 bases). Trimming pared 8 bases from V and 11 bases from J, leaving 14 bases between. CDR3 length: 11 residues. DNA for the CDR3: TGTGCCAGCGGACTCCCTACTGGGCAGTATTTT. Protein product: CASGLPTGQYF.